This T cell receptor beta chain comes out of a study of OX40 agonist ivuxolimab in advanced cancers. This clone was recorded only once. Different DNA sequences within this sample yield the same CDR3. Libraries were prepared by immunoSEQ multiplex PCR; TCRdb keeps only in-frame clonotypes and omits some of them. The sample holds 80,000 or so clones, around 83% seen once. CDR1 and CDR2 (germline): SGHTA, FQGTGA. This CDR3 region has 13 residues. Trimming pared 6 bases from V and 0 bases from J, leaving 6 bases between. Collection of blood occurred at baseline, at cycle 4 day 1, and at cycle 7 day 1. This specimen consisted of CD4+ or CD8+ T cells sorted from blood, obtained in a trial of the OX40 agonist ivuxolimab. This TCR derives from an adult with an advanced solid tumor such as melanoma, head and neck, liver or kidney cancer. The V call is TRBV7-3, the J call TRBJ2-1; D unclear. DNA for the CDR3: TGTGCCAGCAGTTCAGGCTCCTACAATGAGCAGTTCTTC. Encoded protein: CASSSGSYNEQFF. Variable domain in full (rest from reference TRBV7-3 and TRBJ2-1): GAGVSQTPSNKVTEKGKYVELRCDPISGHTALYWYRQSLGQGPEFLIYFQGTGAADDSGLPNDRFFAVRPEGSVSTLKIQRTERGDSAVYLCASSSGSYNEQFFGPGTRLTVL.